This TCR beta chain was identified in a study of blood T cell repertoires in COVID-19. Data came from immunoSEQ multiplex PCR; TCRdb stores just in-frame clones and leaves some out. Here the sample spans under 200,000 clones, 85% to 90% being singletons. In germline, CDR1 is SNHLY, CDR2 FYNNEI. This CDR3 comprises 14 residues. Trimming cost V 5 bases and J 5 bases, with 13 bases left between them. The sequence derives from a young man with active or convalescent COVID-19. Sequences were obtained from peripheral blood. J is TRBJ1-5 and V is TRBV2; possibly TRBD1 for D (6 bases). In nucleotides, the CDR3 is TGTGCCAGCAGTCAACAGGGTTTGGATCAGCCCCAGCATTTT. It specifies CASSQQGLDQPQHF.